Included here is one T cell receptor (beta chain) sequence, with context. Its cognate antigen is unknown. CDR3 length: 13 amino acids. Trimming stripped 0 bases from V and 8 bases from J, with 10 bases between. Germline assignment: CDR1 MNHEY and CDR2 SMNVEV (reference sequence). These data belong to a study of T cell repertoires in cytomegalovirus infection. About the study: TCR beta signatures that were public indicated CMV infection and matching HLA type.

TCRdb recomputed calls from the reads with MiXCR, one row per CDR3 protein. The repertoire holds approximately 250,000 distinct CDR3 sequences, with 9% to 15% as singletons. Study-wide results and limits: Clonotypes of TCR beta that were HLA-C-restricted and CMV-specific dominated the ex vivo response.

The TCR was taken from a human donor in good health (CMV status not recorded). Some clones in this sample may be carry-over from other donors' samples. The chain employs TRBV27 and TRBJ1-2; no definite D call. Sequencing input: PBMCs. CDR3 protein: CASSLSLVGGYTF. The CDR3, as DNA: TGTGCCAGCAGTTTATCGCTGGTAGGGGGCTACACCTTC.